The entry that follows covers one T cell receptor beta chain sequence. Assay: immunoSEQ multiplex PCR; the TCRdb copy retains only in-frame clones and omits some. The data contain approximately 24,000 clones, roughly 94% of them seen just once; the ten biggest clones take up roughly 4%. The record originates from a study of blood T cell repertoires in COVID-19. The CDR3 contains 15 residues. V shed 1 base and J shed 1 base, with 10 bases lying between them. From germline, CDR1 is MDHEN and CDR2 SYDVKM. The chain has TRBV28 and TRBJ1-1; D may be TRBD1 (6 bases). The specimen sequenced was peripheral blood. The receptor was derived from a woman aged 45-59 years with active COVID-19. The CDR3 nucleotides are TGTGCCAGCAGTTTATTCCGACAGGCGAACACTGAAGCTTTCTTT. It translates to CASSLFRQANTEAFF.